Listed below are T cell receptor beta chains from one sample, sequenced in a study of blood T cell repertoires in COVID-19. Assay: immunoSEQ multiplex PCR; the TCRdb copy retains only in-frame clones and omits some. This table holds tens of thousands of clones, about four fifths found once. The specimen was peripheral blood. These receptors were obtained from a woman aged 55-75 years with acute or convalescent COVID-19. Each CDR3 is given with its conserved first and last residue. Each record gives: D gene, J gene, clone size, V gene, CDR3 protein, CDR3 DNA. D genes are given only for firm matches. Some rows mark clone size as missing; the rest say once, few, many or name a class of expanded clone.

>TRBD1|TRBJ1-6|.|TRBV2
CASRRDRGNNSPLHF
TGTGCCAGCAGGAGGGACAGGGGGAATAATTCACCCCTCCACTTT
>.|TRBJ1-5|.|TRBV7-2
CASSLGGGNQPQHF
TGTGCCAGCAGCTTGGGCGGCGGGAATCAGCCCCAGCATTTT
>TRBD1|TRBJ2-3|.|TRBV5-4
CASSLFGTGGTDTQYF
TGTGCCAGCAGCTTGTTCGGGACAGGGGGCACAGATACGCAGTATTTT
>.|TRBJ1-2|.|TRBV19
CASRAGHYGYTF
TGTGCCAGTAGGGCGGGACACTATGGCTACACCTTC
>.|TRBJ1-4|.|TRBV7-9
CASSLTGATNEKLFF
TGTGCCAGCAGCCTAACCGGGGCAACTAATGAAAAACTGTTTTTT
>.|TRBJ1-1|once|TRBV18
CASSPTRGVEAFF
TGTGCCAGCTCACCAACAAGGGGCGTAGAAGCTTTCTTT
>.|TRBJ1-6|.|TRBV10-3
CAISEGVSPLHF
TGTGCCATCAGTGAAGGGGTTTCACCCCTCCACTTT
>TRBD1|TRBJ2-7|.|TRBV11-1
CASREGTDSYEQYF
TGTGCCAGCAGAGAAGGGACAGACTCCTACGAGCAGTACTTC
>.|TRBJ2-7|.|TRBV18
CASSASSYEQYF
TGTGCCAGCTCAGCTAGCTCCTACGAGCAGTACTTC
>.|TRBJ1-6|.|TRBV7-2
CASSLEGAGGTYSPLHF
TGTGCCAGCAGCTTAGAGGGCGCGGGGGGGACTTATTCACCCCTCCACTTT
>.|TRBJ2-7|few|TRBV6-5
CASSRAGQRRYEQYF
TGTGCCAGCAGCCGGGCCGGACAGCGACGCTACGAGCAGTACTTC
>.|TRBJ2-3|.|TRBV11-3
CASSFTGPPDTQYF
TGTGCCAGCAGCTTCACAGGTCCCCCAGATACGCAGTATTTT
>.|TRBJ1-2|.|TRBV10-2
CASRTDSYGYTF
TGCGCCAGCAGGACAGACTCCTATGGCTACACCTTC
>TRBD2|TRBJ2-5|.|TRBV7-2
CASSSKTGTSHGTQYF
TGTGCCAGCAGCTCCAAAACCGGGACTAGTCATGGGACCCAGTACTTC
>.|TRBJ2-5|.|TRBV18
CASSPLQSETQYF
TGTGCCAGCTCACCATTGCAGTCGGAGACCCAGTACTTC
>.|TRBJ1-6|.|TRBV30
CAWSSRDKNTSSYNSPLHF
TGTGCCTGGAGTTCCCGGGACAAAAATACTAGCTCCTATAATTCACCCCTCCACTTT
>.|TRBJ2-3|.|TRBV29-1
CSALGGGGPDTQYF
TGCAGCGCACTGGGGGGAGGAGGCCCAGATACGCAGTATTTT
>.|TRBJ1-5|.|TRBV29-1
CSVSSGSNQPQHF
TGCAGCGTCTCGTCGGGTAGCAATCAGCCCCAGCATTTT
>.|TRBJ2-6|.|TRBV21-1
CASSKGEGTGFSGANVLTF
TGTGCCAGCAGCAAAGGGGAGGGGACAGGGTTCTCTGGGGCCAACGTCCTGACTTTC
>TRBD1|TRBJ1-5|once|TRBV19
CASSQGTGTGPNQPQHF
TGTGCCAGTAGTCAAGGGACAGGGACGGGGCCAAATCAGCCCCAGCATTTT
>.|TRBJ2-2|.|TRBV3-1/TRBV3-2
CASSKRSAASTGELFF
TGTGCCAGCAGCAAACGGAGCGCAGCATCCACCGGGGAGCTGTTTTTT
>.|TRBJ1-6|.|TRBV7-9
CASSFGEDSPLHF
TGTGCCAGCAGCTTCGGAGAGGATTCACCCCTCCACTTT
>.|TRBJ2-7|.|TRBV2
CASQGAILSSYEQYF
TGTGCCAGTCAAGGGGCGATACTTTCCTCCTACGAGCAGTACTTC
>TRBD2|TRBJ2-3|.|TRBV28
CASSSPPGLAGTDTQYF
TGTGCCAGCAGTAGTCCGCCGGGACTAGCGGGCACAGATACGCAGTATTTT
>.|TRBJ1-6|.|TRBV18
CASSTGFGDSPLHF
TGTGCCAGCTCAACAGGGTTTGGGGATTCACCCCTCCACTTT
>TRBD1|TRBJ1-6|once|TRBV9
CASSVGQSSYNSPLHF
TGTGCCAGCAGCGTGGGACAGAGCTCCTATAATTCACCCCTCCACTTT